The T cell receptor (beta chain) under discussion was sequenced for a study of cytomegalovirus exposure and HLA in healthy donors. For the study at large: In a previous analysis, some 110 million unique TCR beta sequences were found from roughly 180 million T cells.

This PCR relied on a set of 60 Vbeta primers and 13 Jbeta primers. Data came from immunoSEQ multiplex PCR; TCRdb stores just in-frame clones and leaves some out. The table lists about 91,000 clones, about 89% of them singletons. General observations from the study: HLA restriction was apparent for most CMV-associated TCR beta chains in a later analysis.

Germline CDR1 MNHEY, CDR2 SMNVEV (reference sequence). The CDR3 is made up of 16 amino acids. V shed 3 bases, J shed 4 bases, and the junction held 10 bases outside the gene matches. Notes on this clone: Its target is not known.

The rearrangement links TRBV27 to TRBJ2-7; TRBD1 matches at 9 bases. Sequenced material: PBMCs. The sequence came from a man aged 30 to 45 in good health and CMV-seropositive. As DNA, the CDR3 is TGTGCCAGCAGTTTGGCGGCCGGGACAGGGACATACGAGCAGTACTTC. Translation: CASSLAAGTGTYEQYF.